The 5 T cell receptor beta chains below all came from one sample that was sequenced in a study of CD8+CD57+ T cells in acquired aplastic anemia. Previously, flow cytometry had revealed CD8+CD57+ cell expansion in the patients chosen for sequencing. For CDR3 and TCR beta VDJ profiling, genomic DNA was the template used. TCRdb used MiXCR to reprocess the reads, holding one entry per CDR3 protein. The sample carries a few hundred thousand distinct CDR3 sequences, roughly a third recorded once. Sequencing input: sorted CD4+, CD8+, or CD8+CD57+ T cells (not recorded which) from PBMCs. Every receptor here comes from a human donor with aplastic anemia.

This rearrangement joins TRBV5-1 to TRBJ2-2; 11 nucleotides align to TRBD2. V trimming: 4 bases; J trimming: 0 bases; junction bases outside the gene matches: 17. Germline lookup yields CDR1 SGHRS and CDR2 YFSETQ. The CDR3 length is 21 residues. The CDR3 protein is CASSKKHTGLAARANTGELFF. CDR3 nucleotide sequence: TGCGCCAGCAGCAAGAAGCACACGGGACTAGCGGCTCGGGCGAACACCGGGGAGCTGTTTTTT.

This clonotype was seen ten or more times. This sequence joins TRBV9 and TRBJ2-7; 8 bases map to TRBD1. V gave up 4 bases and J gave up 5 bases; unmatched junction bases: 11. In germline, CDR1 is SGDLS, CDR2 YYNGEE. The CDR3 is 15 amino acids. The CDR3 nucleotides read TGTGCCAGCAGCCAGGGGGCTAGCTGGGGCAACGAGCAGTACTTC. This encodes CASSQGASWGNEQYF.

This chain connects TRBV25-1 to TRBJ1-2; maybe TRBD1 (5 bases). This CDR3 spans 13 amino acids. The V end was cut by 0 bases, the J end by 4 bases, with 6 bases between. Germline values: CDR1 MGHDK, CDR2 SYGVNS. The CDR3 loop is CASSEYGTYGYTF. The CDR3 DNA reads TGTGCCAGCAGTGAATACGGGACCTATGGCTACACCTTC.

This sequence joins TRBV25-1 and TRBJ1-4; D gene ambiguous. The CDR3 is 15 residues long. The V end was cut by 8 bases, the J end by 0 bases, with 13 bases between. From germline, CDR1 is MGHDK and CDR2 SYGVNS. For the CDR3, the DNA is TGTGCCAGCGCCCTCCAAGGTGCAACTAATGAAAAACTGTTTTTT. Protein product: CASALQGATNEKLFF.

This rearrangement joins TRBV28 to TRBJ1-4, with 8 nucleotides matching TRBD1. The CDR3 has 15 residues. CDR1 is MDHEN and CDR2 is SYDVKM in the germline V gene. Trimming removed 5 bases from V and 4 bases from J; junction bases left unmatched: 6. The CDR3 reads CASSTGQGGNEKLFF. In nucleotides, the CDR3 is TGTGCCAGCAGTACCGGACAGGGCGGTAATGAAAAACTGTTTTTT.